This TCR beta chain was retrieved from a study of OX40 agonist ivuxolimab in advanced cancers. Method: immunoSEQ multiplex PCR; TCRdb's copy keeps in-frame clones and lacks some. The top ten hold 20% to 25% of the sample, which has 35,000 to 45,000 clones, roughly four fifths seen once. The CDR3 spans 15 residues. Trimming stripped 4 bases from V and 6 bases from J, with 15 bases between. CDR1 is MNHEY and CDR2 is SMNVEV in the germline V gene (reference sequence). The chain recombines TRBV27 with TRBJ2-2, with D perhaps assigned TRBD1 or TRBD2 (5 bases each). The source of this sequence is an adult with an advanced solid tumor such as melanoma, head and neck, liver or kidney cancer. The specimen comprised CD4+ or CD8+ T cells sorted from blood, sampled in a trial of the OX40 agonist ivuxolimab. CDR3: CASSWVDGTAGELFF. In DNA form, the CDR3 reads TGTGCCAGCAGTTGGGTGGACGGGACCGCCGGGGAGCTGTTTTTT.